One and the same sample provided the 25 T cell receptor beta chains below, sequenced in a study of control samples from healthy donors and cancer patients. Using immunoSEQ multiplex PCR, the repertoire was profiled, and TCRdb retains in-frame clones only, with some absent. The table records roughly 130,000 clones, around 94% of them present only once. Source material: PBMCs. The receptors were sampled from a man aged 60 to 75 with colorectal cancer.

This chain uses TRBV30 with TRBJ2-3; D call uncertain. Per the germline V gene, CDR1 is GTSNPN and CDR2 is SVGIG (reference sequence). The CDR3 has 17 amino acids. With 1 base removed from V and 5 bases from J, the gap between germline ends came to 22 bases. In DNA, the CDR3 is TGTGCCTGGAGTGACACCGGGCTCCTAAAAGTGGGAGATACGCAGTATTTT. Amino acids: CAWSDTGLLKVGDTQYF.

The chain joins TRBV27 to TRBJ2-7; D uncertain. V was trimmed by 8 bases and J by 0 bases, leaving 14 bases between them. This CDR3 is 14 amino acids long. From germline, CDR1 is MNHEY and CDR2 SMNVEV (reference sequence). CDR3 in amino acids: CASGSRKSSYEQYF. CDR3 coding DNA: TGTGCCAGCGGCTCCAGGAAGAGCTCCTACGAGCAGTACTTC.

CDR3 region: CASRTQERVGGEQYF. In nucleotides, the CDR3 is TGTGCCAGCAGGACCCAGGAGAGGGTAGGGGGCGAGCAGTACTTC. The V call is TRBV27, the J call TRBJ2-7; possible D gene TRBD1, 6 bases. V gave up 6 bases and J gave up 6 bases, with 21 bases separating them. The CDR3 is 15 amino acids. Germline CDR1 is MNHEY and CDR2 is SMNVEV (reference sequence).

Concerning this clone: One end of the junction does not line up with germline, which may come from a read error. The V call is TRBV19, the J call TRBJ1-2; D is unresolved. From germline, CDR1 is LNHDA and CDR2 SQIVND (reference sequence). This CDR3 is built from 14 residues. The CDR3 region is CAGRGGPLIYGYTF. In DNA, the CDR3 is TGTGCCGGTAGAGGAGGGCCCCTGATCTATGGCTACACCTTC.

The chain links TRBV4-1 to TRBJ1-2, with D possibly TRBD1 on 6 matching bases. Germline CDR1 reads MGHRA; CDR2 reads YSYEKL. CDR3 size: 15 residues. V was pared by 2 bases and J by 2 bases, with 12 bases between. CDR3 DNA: TGCGCCAGCAGCCAAACCTCGCAGGGGAACTATGGCTACACCTTC. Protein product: CASSQTSQGNYGYTF.

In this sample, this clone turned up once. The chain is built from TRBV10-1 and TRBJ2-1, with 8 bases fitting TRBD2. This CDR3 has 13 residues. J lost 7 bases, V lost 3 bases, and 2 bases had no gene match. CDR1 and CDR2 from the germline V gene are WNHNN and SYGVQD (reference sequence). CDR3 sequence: CASSEASGNEQFF. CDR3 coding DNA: TGCGCCAGCAGTGAAGCTAGCGGGAATGAGCAGTTCTTC.

The CDR3 reads CASSQDRAELTNYGYTF. The CDR3 DNA reads TGCGCCAGCAGCCAAGATCGCGCGGAACTTACTAACTATGGCTACACCTTC. The gene calls are TRBV4-1 and TRBJ1-2, with unresolved D. Trimming stripped 0 bases from V and 0 bases from J, with 14 bases between. The germline CDR1 and CDR2 sequences are MGHRA and YSYEKL. The CDR3 length is 17 residues.

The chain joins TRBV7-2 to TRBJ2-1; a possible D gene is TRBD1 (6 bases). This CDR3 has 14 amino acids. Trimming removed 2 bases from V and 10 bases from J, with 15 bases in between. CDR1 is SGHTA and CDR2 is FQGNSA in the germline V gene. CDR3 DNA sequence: TGTGCCAGCAGCTTATATTCAGGGGCTAAGGAGCAGTTCTTC. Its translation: CASSLYSGAKEQFF.

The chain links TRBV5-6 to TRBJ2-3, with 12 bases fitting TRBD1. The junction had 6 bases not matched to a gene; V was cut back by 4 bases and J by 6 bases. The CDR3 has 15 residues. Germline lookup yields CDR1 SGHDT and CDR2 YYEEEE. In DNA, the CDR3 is TGTGCCAGCAGCGGCCGGGACAGGGGGCCCGATACGCAGTATTTT. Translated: CASSGRDRGPDTQYF.

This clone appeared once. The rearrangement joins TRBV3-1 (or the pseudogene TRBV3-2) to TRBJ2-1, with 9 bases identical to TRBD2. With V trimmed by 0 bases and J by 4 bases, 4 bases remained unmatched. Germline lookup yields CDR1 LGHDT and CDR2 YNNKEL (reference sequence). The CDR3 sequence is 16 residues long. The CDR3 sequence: CASSQDGGGGYNEQFF. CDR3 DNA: TGTGCCAGCAGCCAAGATGGCGGGGGGGGATACAATGAGCAGTTCTTC.

In DNA form, the CDR3 reads TGTGCCAGCAGCTTTGCCGGGACAGGGATCGGAGAGCAGTACTTC. It codes for CASSFAGTGIGEQYF. The chain combines TRBV7-2 with TRBJ2-7, with 9 bases identical to TRBD1. Unmatched junction bases numbered 10, after V lost 3 bases and J lost 7 bases. Per germline, CDR1 SGHTA and CDR2 FQGNSA. This CDR3 has 15 residues.

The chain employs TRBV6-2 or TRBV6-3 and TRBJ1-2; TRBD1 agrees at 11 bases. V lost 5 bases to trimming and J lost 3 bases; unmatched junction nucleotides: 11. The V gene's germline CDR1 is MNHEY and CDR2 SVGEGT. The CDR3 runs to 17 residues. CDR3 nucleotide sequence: TGTGCCAGCAGTACCCCCTTCCGGGACAGGGGGTACTATGGCTACACCTTC. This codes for CASSTPFRDRGYYGYTF.

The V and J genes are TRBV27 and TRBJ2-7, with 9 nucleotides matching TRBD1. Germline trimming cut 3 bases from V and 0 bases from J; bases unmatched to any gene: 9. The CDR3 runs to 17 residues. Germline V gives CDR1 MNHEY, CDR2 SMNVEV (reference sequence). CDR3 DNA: TGTGCCAGCAGTTTCACCCTTGGGACAGGGATCTCCTACGAGCAGTACTTC. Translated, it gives CASSFTLGTGISYEQYF.

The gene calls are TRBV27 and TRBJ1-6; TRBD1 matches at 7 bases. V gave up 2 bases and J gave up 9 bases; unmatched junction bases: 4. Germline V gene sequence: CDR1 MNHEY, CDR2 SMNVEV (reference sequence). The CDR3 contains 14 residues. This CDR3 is CASSLGQATSPLHF. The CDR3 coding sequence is TGTGCCAGCAGTTTAGGACAGGCTACTTCACCCCTCCACTTT.

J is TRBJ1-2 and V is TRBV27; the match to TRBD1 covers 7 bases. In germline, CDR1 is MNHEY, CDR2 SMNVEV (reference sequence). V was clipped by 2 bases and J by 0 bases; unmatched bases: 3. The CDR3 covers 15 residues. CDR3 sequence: CASSLRRGPNYGYTF. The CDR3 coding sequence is TGTGCCAGCAGTTTAAGAAGGGGGCCTAACTATGGCTACACCTTC.

The CDR3 nucleotides read TGCGCCAGCAGTGAAGGGGGGAGTGTGAACACTGAAGCTTTCTTT. Its protein product is CASSEGGSVNTEAFF. The V gene is TRBV10-1, the J gene TRBJ1-1; D is possibly TRBD1 (6 bases). Germline CDR1 WNHNN, CDR2 SYGVQD (reference sequence). V was trimmed by 3 bases and J by 0 bases, leaving 11 bases between them. This CDR3 contains 15 residues.

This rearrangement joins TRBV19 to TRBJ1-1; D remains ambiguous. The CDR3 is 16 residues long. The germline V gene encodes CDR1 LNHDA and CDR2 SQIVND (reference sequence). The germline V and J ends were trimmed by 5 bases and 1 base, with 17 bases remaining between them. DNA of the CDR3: TGTGCCAGTAGTCCACGACACTTACCGGGGAACACTGAAGCTTTCTTT. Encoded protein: CASSPRHLPGNTEAFF.

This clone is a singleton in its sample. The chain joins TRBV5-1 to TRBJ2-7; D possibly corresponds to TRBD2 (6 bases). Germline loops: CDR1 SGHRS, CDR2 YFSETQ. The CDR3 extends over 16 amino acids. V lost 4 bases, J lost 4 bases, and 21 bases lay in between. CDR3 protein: CASSLVVGQGGYEQYF. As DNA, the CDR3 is TGCGCCAGCAGCCTGGTTGTCGGGCAAGGAGGGTACGAGCAGTACTTC.

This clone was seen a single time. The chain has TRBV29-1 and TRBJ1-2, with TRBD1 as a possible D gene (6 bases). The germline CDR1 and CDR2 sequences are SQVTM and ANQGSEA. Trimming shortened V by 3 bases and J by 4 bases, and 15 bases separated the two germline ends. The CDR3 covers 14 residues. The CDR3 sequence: CSVEGGRGGYGYTF. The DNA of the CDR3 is TGCAGCGTTGAGGGGGGCAGGGGTGGCTATGGCTACACCTTC.

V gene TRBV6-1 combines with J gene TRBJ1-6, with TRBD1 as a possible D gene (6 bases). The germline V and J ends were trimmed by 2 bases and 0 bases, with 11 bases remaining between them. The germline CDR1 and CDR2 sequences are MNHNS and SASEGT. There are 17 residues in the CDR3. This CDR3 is CASSERQGSSYNSPLHF. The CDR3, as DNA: TGTGCCAGCAGTGAAAGGCAGGGGAGCTCCTATAATTCACCCCTCCACTTT.

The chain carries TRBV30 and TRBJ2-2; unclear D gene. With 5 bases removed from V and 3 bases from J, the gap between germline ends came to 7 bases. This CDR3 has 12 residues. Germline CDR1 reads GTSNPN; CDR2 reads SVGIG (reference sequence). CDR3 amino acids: CAWSPDTGELFF. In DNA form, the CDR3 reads TGTGCCTGGTCGCCGGACACCGGGGAGCTGTTTTTT.

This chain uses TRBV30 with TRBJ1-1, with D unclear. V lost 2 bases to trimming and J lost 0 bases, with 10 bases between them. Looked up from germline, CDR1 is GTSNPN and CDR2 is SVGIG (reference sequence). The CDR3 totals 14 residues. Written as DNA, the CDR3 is TGTGCCTGGAGTTTCACGAACATGAACACTGAAGCTTTCTTT. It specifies CAWSFTNMNTEAFF.

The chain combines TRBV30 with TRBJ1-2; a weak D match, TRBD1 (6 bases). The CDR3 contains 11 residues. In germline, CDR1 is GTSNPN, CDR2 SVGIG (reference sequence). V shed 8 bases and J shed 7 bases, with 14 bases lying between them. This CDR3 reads CALVQGTGYTF. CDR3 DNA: TGTGCCCTCGTACAGGGAACTGGCTACACCTTC.

CDR3 bases: TGTGCCTGGGGTATGGGGGGGACTGAAGCTTTCTTT. This encodes CAWGMGGTEAFF. This rearrangement joins TRBV30 to TRBJ1-1; tentatively, D is TRBD1 (5 bases). The V end lost 5 bases, the J end lost 5 bases, and 12 bases lay between the germline ends. This CDR3 is 12 amino acids long. Germline-derived CDR1 and CDR2 are GTSNPN and SVGIG (reference sequence). Using reference TRBV30 and TRBJ1-1 for the parts outside the CDR3, the full variable domain is SQTIHQWPATLVQPVGSPLSLECTVEGTSNPNLYWYRQAAGRGLQLLFYSVGIGQISSEVPQNLSASRPQDRQFILSSKKLLLSDSGFYLCAWGMGGTEAFFGQGTRLTVV.

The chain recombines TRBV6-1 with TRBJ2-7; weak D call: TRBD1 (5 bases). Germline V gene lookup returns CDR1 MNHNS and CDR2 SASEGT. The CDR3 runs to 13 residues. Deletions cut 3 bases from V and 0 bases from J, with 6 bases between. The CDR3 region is CASSDTGSYEQYF. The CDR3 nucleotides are TGTGCCAGCAGTGACACAGGCTCCTACGAGCAGTACTTC.